This TCR beta chain was recorded in a study of vaccination and CD4 T cells after COVID-19. Study-level information: Two of the convalescents were Hispanic, and the group consisted of six males and four females. Overlapping spike peptides from SARS-CoV-2, HCoV-NL63, HCoV-OC43 and HCoV-229E served to stimulate the cells.

The CDR3 sequence is 13 residues long. After removal of 5 bases from V and 8 bases from J, the junction contained 6 bases not matched to a gene. Germline V gives CDR1 SGHTA, CDR2 FQGTGA. An Oncomine TCR Beta short-read assay was used to sequence the DNA from cultured CD4+ T cells. TCRdb processed the PCR reads anew with MiXCR; each CDR3 protein has one entry. The table has over 6,500 distinct CDR3 sequences, roughly 40% seen once. With regard to this clonotype: Antigen specificity is unknown.

Study findings and constraints: SARS-CoV-2-reactive clonotypes showed a nonsignificant median rise from approximately 21 to 40.

This sample's treatment: approximately nine-day PBMC culture with coronavirus spike peptide pools or control peptides (ViraFEST assay). From the unexposed donor, CD4+ T cells were collected ahead of the COVID-19 pandemic (2011-2018). The clonotype comes from a human donor in good health. Sequencing input: CD4+ T cells from blood, cultured in vitro. The V and J genes are TRBV7-3 and TRBJ1-2; TRBD1 matches at 9 bases. The CDR3 nucleotides are TGTGCCAGCAGCCCAGGACAGGGGTTCGGCTACACCTTC. It translates to CASSPGQGFGYTF.